These 5 T cell receptor beta chains share one sample of origin, sequenced in a study of control samples from healthy donors and cancer patients. The method was immunoSEQ multiplex PCR; TCRdb's version includes in-frame clones alone and lacks a portion of them. The table lists 80,000 to 100,000 clones, about 90% of them singletons. The specimen sequenced was blood. These receptors were obtained from a man aged 25 to 45 in good health.

The chain carries TRBV2 and TRBJ1-4, with TRBD1 as a possible D gene (5 bases). The CDR3 runs 15 residues. Germline loops: CDR1 SNHLY, CDR2 FYNNEI. V shed 0 bases and J shed 4 bases, with 9 bases lying between them. The DNA of the CDR3 is TGTGCCAGCAGTGAAGCGGGGGGGGATAATGAAAAACTGTTTTTT. Amino acid sequence: CASSEAGGDNEKLFF.

V and J are TRBV19 and TRBJ2-2; TRBD1 is a possible D gene (6 bases). The CDR3 sequence is 15 residues long. V lost 6 bases to trimming and J lost 0 bases, with 11 bases between them. Looked up from germline, CDR1 is LNHDA and CDR2 is SQIVND (reference sequence). The CDR3 sequence is CASRGAGANTGELFF. The CDR3, as DNA: TGTGCCAGTAGGGGTGCAGGGGCGAACACCGGGGAGCTGTTTTTT.

CDR3 protein: CASRDKGKSGELFF. The CDR3 DNA is TGTGCCAGCCGGGACAAGGGCAAATCCGGGGAGCTGTTTTTT. J is TRBJ2-2 and V is TRBV13; maybe TRBD1 (6 bases). The CDR3 totals 14 residues. CDR1 is PRHDT and CDR2 is FYEKMQ in the germline V gene (reference sequence). Trimming cost V 8 bases and J 6 bases, with 16 bases left between them.

This clone was detected only once. The CDR3 region has the DNA TGTGCCAGCGGTGGGGCCGGAACCTACGAGCAGTACTTC. As protein: CASGGAGTYEQYF. This chain joins TRBV21-1 and TRBJ2-7; the table gives TRBD1 as D, unverified against the DNA. TRBV21-1 is a pseudogene. This CDR3 is built from 13 residues.

The chain is built from TRBV6-4 and TRBJ2-1, with TRBD2 matching 12 bases. CDR1 is MRHNA, CDR2 SNTAGT, per germline. V lost 5 bases, J lost 10 bases, and 9 bases stayed unmatched. There are 15 residues in the CDR3. CDR3: CASSPRETSGREQFF. DNA for the CDR3: TGTGCCAGCAGTCCCCGGGAAACTAGCGGGAGGGAGCAGTTCTTC.